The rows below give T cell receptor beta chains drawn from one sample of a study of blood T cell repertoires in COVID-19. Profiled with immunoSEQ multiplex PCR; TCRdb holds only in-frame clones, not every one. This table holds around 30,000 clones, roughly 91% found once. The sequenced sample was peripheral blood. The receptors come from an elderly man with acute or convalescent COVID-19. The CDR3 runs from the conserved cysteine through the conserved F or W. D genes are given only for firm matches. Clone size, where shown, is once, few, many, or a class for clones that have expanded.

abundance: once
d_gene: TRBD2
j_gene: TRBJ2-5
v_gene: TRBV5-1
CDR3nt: TGCGCCAGCAGCTTACTCGGGGGGCAAGAGACCCAGTACTTC
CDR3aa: CASSLLGGQETQYF

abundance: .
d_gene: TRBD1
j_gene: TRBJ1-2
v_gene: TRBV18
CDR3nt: TGTGCCAGCTCACCACAGACAGGGCACTATGGCTACACCTTC
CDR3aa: CASSPQTGHYGYTF

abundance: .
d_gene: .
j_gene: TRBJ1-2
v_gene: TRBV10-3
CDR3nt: TGTGCCATCAGTGAATTGGCAGGTTCTAACTATGGCTACACCTTC
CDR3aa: CAISELAGSNYGYTF

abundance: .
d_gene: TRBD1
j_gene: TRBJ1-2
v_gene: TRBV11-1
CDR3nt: TGTGCCAGCAGCTTAAACAGGGGGCTTGACTATGGCTACACCTTC
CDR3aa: CASSLNRGLDYGYTF

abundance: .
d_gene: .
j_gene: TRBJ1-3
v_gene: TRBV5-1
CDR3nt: TGCGCCAGCAGCTCTACGACATACGCCTCTGGAAACACCATATATTTT
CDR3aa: CASSSTTYASGNTIYF

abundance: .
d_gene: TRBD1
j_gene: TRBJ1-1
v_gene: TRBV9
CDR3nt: TGTGCCAGCAGCCCGCGGACAGGGGGGAACACTGAAGCTTTCTTT
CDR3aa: CASSPRTGGNTEAFF

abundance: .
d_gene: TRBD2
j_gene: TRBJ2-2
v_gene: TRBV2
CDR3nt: TGTGCCAGCAGTGCTACGACTAGCGGCACCGGGGAGCTGTTTTTT
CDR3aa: CASSATTSGTGELFF

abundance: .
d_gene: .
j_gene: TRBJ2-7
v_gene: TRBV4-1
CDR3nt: TGCGCCAGCAGCCAAGATGGGCAGCCCTCCTACGAGCAGTACTTC
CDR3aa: CASSQDGQPSYEQYF

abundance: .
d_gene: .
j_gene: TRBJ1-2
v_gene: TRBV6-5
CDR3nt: TGTGCCAGCAGGTTTTCAGGATTCACTAACTATGGCTACACCTTC
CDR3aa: CASRFSGFTNYGYTF

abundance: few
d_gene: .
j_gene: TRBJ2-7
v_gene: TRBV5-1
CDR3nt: TGCGCCAGCAGCTTACTACCCTCCTACGAGCAGTACTTC
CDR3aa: CASSLLPSYEQYF

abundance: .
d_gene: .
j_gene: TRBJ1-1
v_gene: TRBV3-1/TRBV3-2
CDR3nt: TGTGCCACAGCTAAGACAGGGAACACTGAAGCTTTCTTT
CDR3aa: CATAKTGNTEAFF

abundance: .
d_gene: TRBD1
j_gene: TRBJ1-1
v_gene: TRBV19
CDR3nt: TGTGCCAGTGGACAGGGTCACACTGAAGCTTTCTTT
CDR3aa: CASGQGHTEAFF

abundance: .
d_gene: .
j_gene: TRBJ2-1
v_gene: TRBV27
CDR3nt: TGTGCCAGCAGTAGGGCCCTAGTAGGGGGAGTCTACAATGAGCAGTTCTTC
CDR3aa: CASSRALVGGVYNEQFF

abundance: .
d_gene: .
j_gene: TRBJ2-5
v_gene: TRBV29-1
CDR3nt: TGCAGCGTTGAAGACAGGGCGGTTCGAGAGACCCAGTACTTC
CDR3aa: CSVEDRAVRETQYF

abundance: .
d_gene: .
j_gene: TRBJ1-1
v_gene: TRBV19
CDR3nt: TGTGCCAGCTCAGGGACAACGAACACTGAAGCTTTCTTT
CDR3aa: CASSGTTNTEAFF